This T cell receptor (beta chain) was sequenced in a study of T-cell reconstitution after alpha-beta-depleted transplantation in children. Study results and limitations: For some patients, TCRbeta diversity was high at day 60 because of recipient T cells and thymic progenitors that survived.

V gave up 6 bases and J gave up 0 bases; unmatched junction bases: 3. The CDR3 has 14 amino acids. Per the germline V gene, CDR1 is MDHEN and CDR2 is SYDVKM. This clonotype was picked up many times. Its antigen remains unknown. Researchers prepared the TCRbeta library using unique molecular identifiers, the study reports. TCRdb re-derived calls from the PCR reads in MiXCR, one entry per CDR3 protein. The sample records 200,000 to 250,000 distinct CDR3 sequences, roughly 11% being singletons. Sample: PBMCs, taken before TCRalphabeta/CD19-depleted stem cell transplant. The sequence came from a child under two years old with acute myeloid leukemia, due to receive a stem cell transplant. V gene TRBV28 combines with J gene TRBJ2-3; 7 bases align to TRBD2. CDR3 amino acids: CASSLAESTDTQYF. CDR3 nucleotide sequence: TGTGCCAGCAGCCTAGCGGAGAGCACAGATACGCAGTATTTT.